Shown below are 23 T cell receptor beta chains from a single sample sequenced in a study. MiXCR, run by TCRdb on the RT-PCR reads, gives a single entry per CDR3 protein. This sample has more than 600,000 distinct CDR3 sequences; 13% to 15% occur once, and the top ten carry just over 3.5%. The specimen sequenced was memory CD4+ T cells from blood. The receptors derive from a female donor in good health, serving as a healthy control.

The CDR3 DNA sequence: TGTGCCAGCAGTAAATTGGGACAGGGGATGAAAGCTTTCTTT. Translating gives CASSKLGQGMKAFF. The rearrangement joins TRBV6-5 to TRBJ1-1; 10 nucleotides line up with TRBD1. The germline V gene has CDR1 MNHEY and CDR2 SVGAGI. The CDR3 consists of 14 residues. V trimming: 5 bases; J trimming: 9 bases; junction bases outside the gene matches: 9.

This clonotype was detected only a few times. The chain links TRBV7-9 to TRBJ2-5; no clear D. V was clipped by 5 bases and J by 10 bases, with 14 bases between them. Germline CDR1 SEHNR, CDR2 FQNEAQ (reference sequence). This CDR3 comprises 12 residues. In DNA, the CDR3 is TGTGCCAGCAGCGAGTCTAATCGTGGCCAGTACTTC. This gives the protein CASSESNRGQYF.

V and J are TRBV6-5 and TRBJ1-2; TRBD1 agrees at 7 bases. CDR3 length: 13 residues. V lost 4 bases, J lost 8 bases, and 7 bases stayed unmatched. Germline assignment: CDR1 MNHEY and CDR2 SVGAGI. The CDR3 nucleotides read TGTGCCAGCAGTTCACCAGGGGGATTCGGCTACACCTTC. Protein: CASSSPGGFGYTF.

The count of this clonotype is one. The genes are TRBV27 and TRBJ1-1; D not certain. The CDR3 sequence is 13 residues long. V was cut by 3 bases and J by 8 bases, with 13 bases left in between. The germline gives CDR1 MNHEY, CDR2 SMNVEV (reference sequence). CDR3 amino acids: CASSFTWRTEAFF. For the CDR3, the DNA is TGTGCCAGCAGTTTTACCTGGAGGACCGAAGCTTTCTTT.

The V call is TRBV7-9, the J call TRBJ1-5; possibly TRBD1 for D (6 bases). This CDR3 has 15 amino acids. CDR1 SEHNR and CDR2 FQNEAQ come from the germline V gene (reference sequence). Trimming stripped 5 bases from V and 2 bases from J, with 13 bases between. The CDR3 DNA reads TGTGCCAGCAGCCATAGGGGGGATCGCAATCAGCCCCAGCATTTT. Translated: CASSHRGDRNQPQHF.

This clonotype has ten or more counts. This chain uses TRBV12-3 or TRBV12-4 with TRBJ2-3; a weak D match, TRBD2 (6 bases). Trimming took 7 bases from V and 2 from J, leaving 19 bases between them. This CDR3 comprises 16 residues. The CDR3 nucleotides read TGTGCCAGCAAAGGGGCGAGCGGGCAATTCACAGATACGCAGTATTTT. It codes for CASKGASGQFTDTQYF.

There are many counts of this clonotype. The chain is built from TRBV10-3 and TRBJ2-1; D is tentatively TRBD1 or TRBD2 (7 bases each). CDR3 length: 17 amino acids. The germline gives CDR1 ENHRY, CDR2 SYGVKD. V shed 3 bases and J shed 3 bases, with 18 bases lying between them. The CDR3 protein is CAISEPREGAGYNEQFF. The CDR3 DNA follows: TGTGCCATCAGTGAACCCAGGGAGGGGGCCGGCTACAATGAGCAGTTCTTC.

The sample holds many counts of this clonotype. This chain joins TRBV20-1 and TRBJ2-5; TRBD2 aligns across 7 bases. CDR1 DFQATT and CDR2 SNEGSKA come from the germline V gene (reference sequence). The CDR3 runs 15 residues. J gave up 2 bases and V 7 bases, and 13 bases lay outside the gene matches. The CDR3: CSVIALGTTQETQYF. DNA of the CDR3: TGCAGTGTTATAGCTCTCGGGACTACACAAGAGACCCAGTACTTC.

This chain links TRBV6-2 or TRBV6-3 with TRBJ2-1; D perhaps matches TRBD2 (5 bases). Germline V CDR1 and CDR2: MNHEY, SVGEGT. Trimming stripped 5 bases from V and 4 bases from J, with 21 bases between. The CDR3 is 17 residues long. CDR3 bases: TGTGCCAGCAGTACCACGGAGGATATTAACAGATACAATGAGCAGTTCTTC. This codes for CASSTTEDINRYNEQFF.

This clonotype was observed at least ten times. This chain joins TRBV4-1 and TRBJ2-1, with 12 nucleotides matching TRBD2. This CDR3 has 17 residues. Germline CDR1 reads MGHRA; CDR2 reads YSYEKL. Trimming removed 1 base from V and 4 bases from J; junction bases left unmatched: 5. The CDR3 DNA reads TGCGCCAGCAGCCAAGTGGGACTAGCGGGCGGGTACAATGAGCAGTTCTTC. Translation gives CASSQVGLAGGYNEQFF.

The V and J genes are TRBV30 and TRBJ1-6; D is unresolved. The germline gives CDR1 GTSNPN, CDR2 SVGIG (reference sequence). The CDR3 spans 15 residues. Trimming removed 3 bases at V and 0 bases at J, with 9 bases between. The CDR3 reads CAWSTRSSYNSPLHF. CDR3 nucleotide sequence: TGTGCCTGGAGCACCAGGAGCTCCTATAATTCACCCCTCCACTTT.

This chain joins TRBV11-2 and TRBJ2-5; a weak D match, TRBD1 (5 bases). V was clipped by 1 base and J by 13 bases, with 22 bases between them. Per germline, CDR1 SGHAT and CDR2 FQNNGV. The CDR3 is 15 residues long. The CDR3 coding sequence is TGTGCCAGCAGCTTAGGGGCAGGGCGCGCGTTGCATCCGTACTTC. Protein sequence: CASSLGAGRALHPYF.

This clonotype was found a few times. The chain recombines TRBV7-8 with TRBJ1-1; maybe TRBD1 (6 bases). CDR3 size: 15 residues. Per germline, CDR1 SGHVS and CDR2 FQNEAQ. Trimming shortened V by 2 bases and J by 0 bases, and 10 bases separated the two germline ends. This CDR3 reads CASSLRGGLNTEAFF. The CDR3 DNA sequence: TGTGCCAGCAGCTTACGTGGGGGGCTGAACACTGAAGCTTTCTTT.

This clonotype came up many times. The chain combines TRBV7-9 with TRBJ2-3; 15 positions match TRBD2. V was clipped by 8 bases and J by 1 base; unmatched bases: 7. This CDR3 comprises 17 residues. CDR1 SEHNR and CDR2 FQNEAQ come from the germline V gene (reference sequence). CDR3 DNA sequence: TGTGCCAGCGGCGGACTAGCGGGGGGGCTAGGCACAGATACGCAGTATTTT. Translated, it gives CASGGLAGGLGTDTQYF.

This clonotype was recorded at least ten times. The chain links TRBV7-6 to TRBJ2-2; no reliable D call. The CDR3 length is 14 residues. V dropped 2 bases and J dropped 6 bases, with 10 bases sitting between them. Germline V gene lookup returns CDR1 SGHVS and CDR2 FNYEAQ. The CDR3 nucleotides are TGTGCCAGCAGCTTATTTGGGGAATCCGGGGAGCTGTTTTTT. It encodes CASSLFGESGELFF.

This clonotype was observed a few times. The V call is TRBV5-1, the J call TRBJ2-3, with 12 bases lining up with TRBD2. This CDR3 comprises 15 residues. CDR1 is SGHRS, CDR2 YFSETQ, per germline. V shed 4 bases, J shed 1 base, and the junction held 1 base outside the gene matches. CDR3 coding DNA: TGCGCCAGCAGCGCTAGCGGGGGGGGCACAGATACGCAGTATTTT. As protein: CASSASGGGTDTQYF.

The V call is TRBV6-5, the J call TRBJ1-5; weak D call: TRBD1 (5 bases). Trimming stripped 4 bases from V and 0 bases from J, with 10 bases between. The V gene's germline CDR1 is MNHEY and CDR2 SVGAGI. The CDR3 extends over 15 amino acids. CDR3 amino acids: CASSLSGRSNQPQHF. DNA of the CDR3: TGTGCCAGCAGTTTATCAGGGCGTAGCAATCAGCCCCAGCATTTT.

This clonotype showed up many times. V usage is TRBV11-2 and J usage is TRBJ2-6; 9 bases fit TRBD1. Germline V gene sequence: CDR1 SGHAT, CDR2 FQNNGV. The ends lost 6 bases at V and 2 bases at J; junction bases unmatched: 5. This CDR3 spans 16 amino acids. CDR3 sequence reads: CASSYTGGAGANVLTF. The CDR3 DNA follows: TGTGCCAGCAGTTATACAGGGGGCGCTGGGGCCAACGTCCTGACTTTC.

The CDR3 here is CAWRVPVGTEQFF. DNA of the CDR3: TGTGCCTGGAGGGTCCCGGTCGGGACTGAGCAGTTCTTC. The chain is built from TRBV30 and TRBJ2-1; TRBD1 or TRBD2 may be the D gene (5 bases each). Trimming left V 3 bases short and J 9 bases short, with 15 bases between. Germline V gives CDR1 GTSNPN, CDR2 SVGIG (reference sequence). This CDR3 comprises 13 residues.

This clonotype was found many times. The J gene is TRBJ2-4, the V gene TRBV28; 8 bases align to TRBD2. The CDR3 is made up of 15 amino acids. CDR1 and CDR2 (germline): MDHEN, SYDVKM. V trimming: 6 bases; J trimming: 3 bases; junction bases outside the gene matches: 7. CDR3 in amino acids: CASRGAGADKNIQYF. CDR3 in DNA: TGTGCCAGCAGAGGAGCGGGAGCCGACAAAAACATTCAGTACTTC.

The chain combines TRBV7-2 with TRBJ2-1, with 8 nucleotides matching TRBD1. J was trimmed by 7 bases and V by 3 bases; bases with no gene match: 5. This CDR3 contains 14 residues. Germline CDR1 SGHTA, CDR2 FQGNSA. CDR3 protein: CASSLFTGGNEQFF. The CDR3 DNA sequence: TGTGCCAGCAGCTTGTTCACAGGGGGTAATGAGCAGTTCTTC.

This rearrangement joins TRBV6-1 to TRBJ1-2; 10 bases fit TRBD1. The germline gives CDR1 MNHNS, CDR2 SASEGT. The CDR3 totals 14 residues. Losses at the gene ends were 6 bases for V and 7 bases for J; bases not matched to a gene: 8. CDR3 nucleotide sequence: TGTGCCAGCAGCAATCCGGGACAGGGGTTTGGCTACACCTTC. It is translated as CASSNPGQGFGYTF.

A few counts support this clonotype. The V gene is TRBV11-2, the J gene TRBJ2-1; D is perhaps TRBD2 (5 bases). Germline lookup yields CDR1 SGHAT and CDR2 FQNNGV. Trimming shortened V by 5 bases and J by 1 base, and 12 bases separated the two germline ends. This CDR3 spans 15 amino acids. CDR3 nucleotide sequence: TGTGCCAGCAGCAAACTAGGATGGTCCTACAATGAGCAGTTCTTC. It specifies CASSKLGWSYNEQFF.